The present T cell receptor beta chain was sequenced within a study of cytomegalovirus exposure and HLA in healthy donors. Findings of the study overall: Listed as cytomegalovirus-associated were 150 to 200 TCR beta chains. According to an earlier analysis, most TCR beta V segments yielded productive rearrangements about 87% or about 30% of the time.

While unrecorded immune exposures were likely, the donors were nominally healthy when sampled. Comment on this clone: Antigen: not known.

Use of 60 Vbeta and 13 Jbeta primers characterized the PCR. Repertoires were generated with immunoSEQ multiplex PCR, while TCRdb's copy carries only in-frame clones and drops some. The table records about 120,000 clones, about 80% of them present only once. The CDR3 runs to 14 residues. V lost 8 bases to trimming and J lost 7 bases, with 18 bases between them. Material: PBMCs. This clonotype originated in an older woman in good health and CMV-seropositive. The V gene is TRBV23-1, the J gene TRBJ2-4, with D perhaps TRBD2 (5 bases). TRBV23-1 is filed as an ORF, its function uncertain. The CDR3 region has the DNA TGCGCCAGCTCGTCCGGGGTCGAAGGGAACATTCAGTACTTC. The encoded protein is CASSSGVEGNIQYF.